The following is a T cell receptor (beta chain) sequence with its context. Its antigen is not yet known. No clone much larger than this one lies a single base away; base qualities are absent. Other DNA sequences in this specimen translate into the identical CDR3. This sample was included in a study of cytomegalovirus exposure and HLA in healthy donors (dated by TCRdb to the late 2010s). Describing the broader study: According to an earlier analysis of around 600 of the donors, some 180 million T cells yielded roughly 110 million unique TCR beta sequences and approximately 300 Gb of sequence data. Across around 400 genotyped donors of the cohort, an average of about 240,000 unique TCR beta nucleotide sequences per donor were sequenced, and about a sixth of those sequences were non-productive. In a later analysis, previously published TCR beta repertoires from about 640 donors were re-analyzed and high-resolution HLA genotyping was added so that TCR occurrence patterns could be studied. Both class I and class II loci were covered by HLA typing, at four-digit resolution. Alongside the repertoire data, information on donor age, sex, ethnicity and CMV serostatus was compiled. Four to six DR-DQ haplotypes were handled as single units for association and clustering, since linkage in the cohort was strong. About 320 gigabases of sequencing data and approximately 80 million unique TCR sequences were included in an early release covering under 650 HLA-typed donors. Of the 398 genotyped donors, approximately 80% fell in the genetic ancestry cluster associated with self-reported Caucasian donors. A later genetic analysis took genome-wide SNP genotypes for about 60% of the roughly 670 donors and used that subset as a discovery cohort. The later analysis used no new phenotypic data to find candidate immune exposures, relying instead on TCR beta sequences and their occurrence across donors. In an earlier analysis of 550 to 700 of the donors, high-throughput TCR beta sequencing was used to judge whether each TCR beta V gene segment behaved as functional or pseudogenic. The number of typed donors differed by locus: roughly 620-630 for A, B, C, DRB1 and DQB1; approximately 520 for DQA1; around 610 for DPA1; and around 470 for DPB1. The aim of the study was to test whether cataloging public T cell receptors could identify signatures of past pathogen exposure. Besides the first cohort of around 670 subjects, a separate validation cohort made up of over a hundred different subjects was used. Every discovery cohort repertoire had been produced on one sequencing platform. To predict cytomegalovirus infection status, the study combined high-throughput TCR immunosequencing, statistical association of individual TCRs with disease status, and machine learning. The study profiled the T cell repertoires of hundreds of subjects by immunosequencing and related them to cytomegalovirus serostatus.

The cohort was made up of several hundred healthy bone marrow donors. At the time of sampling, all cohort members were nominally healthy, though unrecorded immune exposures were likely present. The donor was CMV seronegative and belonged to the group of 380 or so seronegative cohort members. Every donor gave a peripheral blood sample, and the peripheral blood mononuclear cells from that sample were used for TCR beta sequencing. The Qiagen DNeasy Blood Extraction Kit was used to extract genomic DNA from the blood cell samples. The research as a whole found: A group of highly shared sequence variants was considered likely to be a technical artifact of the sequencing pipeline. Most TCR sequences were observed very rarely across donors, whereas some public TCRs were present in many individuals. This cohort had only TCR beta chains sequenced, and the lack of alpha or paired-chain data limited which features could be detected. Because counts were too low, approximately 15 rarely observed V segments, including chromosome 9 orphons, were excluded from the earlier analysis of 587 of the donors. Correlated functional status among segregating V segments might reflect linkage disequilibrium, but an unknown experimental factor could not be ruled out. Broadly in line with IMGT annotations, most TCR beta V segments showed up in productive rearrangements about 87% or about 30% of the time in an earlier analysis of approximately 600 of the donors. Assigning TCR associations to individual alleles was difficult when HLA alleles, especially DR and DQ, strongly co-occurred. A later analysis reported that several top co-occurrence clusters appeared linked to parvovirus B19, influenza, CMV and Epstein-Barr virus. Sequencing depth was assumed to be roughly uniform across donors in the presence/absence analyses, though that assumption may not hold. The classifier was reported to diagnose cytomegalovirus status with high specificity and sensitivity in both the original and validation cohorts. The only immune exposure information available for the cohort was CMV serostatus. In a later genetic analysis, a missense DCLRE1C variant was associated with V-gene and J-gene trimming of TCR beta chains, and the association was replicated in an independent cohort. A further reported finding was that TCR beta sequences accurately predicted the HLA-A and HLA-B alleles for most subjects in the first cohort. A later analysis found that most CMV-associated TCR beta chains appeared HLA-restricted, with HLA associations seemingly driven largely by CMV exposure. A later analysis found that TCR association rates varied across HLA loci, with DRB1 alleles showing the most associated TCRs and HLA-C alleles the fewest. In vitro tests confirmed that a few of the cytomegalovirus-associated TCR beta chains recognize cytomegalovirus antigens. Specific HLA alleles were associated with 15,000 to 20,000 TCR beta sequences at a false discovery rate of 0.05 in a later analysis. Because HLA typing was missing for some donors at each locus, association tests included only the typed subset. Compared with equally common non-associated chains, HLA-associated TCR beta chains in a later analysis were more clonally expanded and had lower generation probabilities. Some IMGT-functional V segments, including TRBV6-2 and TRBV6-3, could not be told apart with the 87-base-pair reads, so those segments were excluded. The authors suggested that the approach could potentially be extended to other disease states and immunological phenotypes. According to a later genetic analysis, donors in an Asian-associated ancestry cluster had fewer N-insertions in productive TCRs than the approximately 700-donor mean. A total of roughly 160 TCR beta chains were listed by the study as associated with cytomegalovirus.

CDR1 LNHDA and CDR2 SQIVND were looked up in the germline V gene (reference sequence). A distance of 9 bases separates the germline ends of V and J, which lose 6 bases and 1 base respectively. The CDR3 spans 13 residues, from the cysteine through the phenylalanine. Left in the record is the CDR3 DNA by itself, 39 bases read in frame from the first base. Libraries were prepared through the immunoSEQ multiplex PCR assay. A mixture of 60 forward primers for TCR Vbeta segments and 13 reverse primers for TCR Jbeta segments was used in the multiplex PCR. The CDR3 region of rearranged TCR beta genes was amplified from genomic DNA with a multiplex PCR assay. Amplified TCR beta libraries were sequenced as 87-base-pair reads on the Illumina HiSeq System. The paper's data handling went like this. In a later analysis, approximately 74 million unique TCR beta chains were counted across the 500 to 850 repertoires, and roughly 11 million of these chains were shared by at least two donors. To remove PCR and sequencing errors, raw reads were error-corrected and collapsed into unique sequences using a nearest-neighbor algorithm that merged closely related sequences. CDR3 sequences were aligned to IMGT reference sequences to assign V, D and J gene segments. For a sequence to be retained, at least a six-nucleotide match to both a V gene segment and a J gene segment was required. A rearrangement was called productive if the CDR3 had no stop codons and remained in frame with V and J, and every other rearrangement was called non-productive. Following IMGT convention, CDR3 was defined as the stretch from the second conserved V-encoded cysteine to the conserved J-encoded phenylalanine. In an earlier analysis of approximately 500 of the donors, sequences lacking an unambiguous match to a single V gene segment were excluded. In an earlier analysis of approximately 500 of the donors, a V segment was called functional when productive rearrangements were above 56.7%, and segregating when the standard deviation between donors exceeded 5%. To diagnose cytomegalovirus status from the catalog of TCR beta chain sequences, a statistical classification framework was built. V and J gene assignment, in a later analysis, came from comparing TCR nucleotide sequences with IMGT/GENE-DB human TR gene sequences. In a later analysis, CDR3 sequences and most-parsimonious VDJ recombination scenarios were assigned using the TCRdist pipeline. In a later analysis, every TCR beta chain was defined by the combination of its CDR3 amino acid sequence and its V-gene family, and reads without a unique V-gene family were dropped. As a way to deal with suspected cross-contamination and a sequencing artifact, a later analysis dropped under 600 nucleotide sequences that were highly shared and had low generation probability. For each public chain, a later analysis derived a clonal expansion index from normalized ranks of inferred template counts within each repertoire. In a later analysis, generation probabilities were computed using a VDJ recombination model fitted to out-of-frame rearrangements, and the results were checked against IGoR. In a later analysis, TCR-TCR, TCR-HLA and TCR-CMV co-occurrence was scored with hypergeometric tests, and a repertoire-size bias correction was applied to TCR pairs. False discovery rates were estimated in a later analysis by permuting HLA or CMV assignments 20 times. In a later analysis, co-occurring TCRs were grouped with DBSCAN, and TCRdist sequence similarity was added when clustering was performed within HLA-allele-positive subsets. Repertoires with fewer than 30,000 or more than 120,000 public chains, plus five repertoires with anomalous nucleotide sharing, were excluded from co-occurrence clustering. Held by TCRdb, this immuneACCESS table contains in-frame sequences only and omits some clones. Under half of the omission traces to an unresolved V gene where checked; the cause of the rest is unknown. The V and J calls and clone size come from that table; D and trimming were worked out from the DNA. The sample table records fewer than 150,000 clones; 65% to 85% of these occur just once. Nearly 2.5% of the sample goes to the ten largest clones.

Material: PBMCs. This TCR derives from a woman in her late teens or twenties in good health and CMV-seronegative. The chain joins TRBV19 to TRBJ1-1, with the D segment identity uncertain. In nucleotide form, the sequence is TGTGCCAGTAGGGACCGGGGGAACACTGAAGCTTTCTTT. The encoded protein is CASRDRGNTEAFF.